The T cell receptor beta chain under discussion was sequenced for a study of blood T cell repertoires in COVID-19. Background on the study: COVID-19 samples, acute and convalescent, were from the United States, Italy and Spain. T cells, B-cell-depleted T cells, or PBMCs supplied cDNA or gDNA.

In the original processing: Reference gene primer amplification gave estimated nucleated cell counts. Using immunoSEQ multiplex PCR, the repertoire was profiled, and TCRdb retains in-frame clones only, with some absent. Clonal size and the V and J genes are those of that table, whereas D and trimming came from the DNA. The sample records around 150,000 clones, roughly 85% being singletons. CDR1 is SQVTM and CDR2 is ANQGSEA in the germline V gene. This CDR3 has 12 residues. Trimming stripped 4 bases from V and 6 bases from J, with 9 bases between. The source is a man between 65 and 85 years old with acute or convalescent COVID-19. The sample taken for sequencing was peripheral blood. This rearrangement joins TRBV29-1 to TRBJ1-4, with D possibly TRBD1 on 6 matching bases. The CDR3 loop reads CSVGSGDEKLFF. Written as DNA, the CDR3 is TGCAGCGTTGGCTCAGGGGATGAAAAACTGTTTTTT.